The T cell receptor beta chain described here comes from a study of response to subunit inactivated influenza vaccine. TCRdb called the RT-PCR reads again in MiXCR, with one record for every CDR3 protein. The table has about 180,000 distinct CDR3 sequences, around a tenth seen once. Trimming shortened V by 4 bases and J by 3 bases, and 11 bases separated the two germline ends. The germline V gene has CDR1 SGHRS and CDR2 YFSETQ. The CDR3 is 13 residues long. Of note for this clonotype: As yet, its antigen is unknown.

Findings of the study overall: Authors suggested each seasonal influenza vaccination recruits few new T cells.

Material: non-naive T cells sorted from PBMCs, obtained on the day of vaccination. The chain couples TRBV5-1 to TRBJ2-7; D not resolved. The sequence came from a man between 50 and 59 years old who received an inactivated influenza vaccine. CDR3 residues: CASSAGPSYEQYF. The CDR3 DNA follows: TGCGCCAGCAGCGCTGGACCGAGCTACGAGCAGTACTTC.